This entry lists 8 T cell receptor beta chains sequenced from one sample in a study of Ad26.COV2.S vaccination and SARS-CoV-2 variants. Treatment specified: some 20 received Ad26.COV2.S at low or high dose, single or two shots; about 5 received placebo; per-sample allocation not given. Day 63 after the first injection of vaccine or placebo was the sampling time. Repertoires were generated with immunoSEQ multiplex PCR, while TCRdb's copy carries only in-frame clones and drops some. Here the sample spans 350,000 to 500,000 clones, about 92% being singletons. This sample comprised peripheral blood, obtained in a trial of Ad26.COV2.S vaccine versus placebo. The receptors derive from a person between 18 and 65 years old who received the Ad26.COV2.S COVID-19 vaccine or a placebo.

This rearrangement joins TRBV15 to TRBJ2-7, with 12 bases fitting TRBD2. Germline lookup yields CDR1 LNHNV and CDR2 YYDKDF (reference sequence). J was trimmed by 4 bases and V by 2 bases; bases with no gene match: 3. The CDR3 is 15 residues long. DNA for the CDR3: TGTGCCACCAGCAGAAGACTAGCGGGAGAGTACGAGCAGTACTTC. Translation: CATSRRLAGEYEQYF.

The V and J genes are TRBV14 and TRBJ1-1; D is undetermined. Germline V gives CDR1 SGHDN, CDR2 FVKESK. CDR3 length: 11 residues. V was cut by 3 bases and J by 9 bases, with 8 bases left in between. This chain's CDR3 is CASSQVTQAFF. The CDR3 bases are TGTGCCAGCAGCCAGGTTACTCAAGCTTTCTTT.

The V and J genes are TRBV13 and TRBJ2-5, with D possibly TRBD1 on 7 matching bases. Germline loops: CDR1 PRHDT, CDR2 FYEKMQ (reference sequence). Trimming cost V 5 bases and J 0 bases, with 16 bases left between them. The CDR3 contains 16 residues. CDR3 in amino acids: CASSQGGRKYQETQYF. DNA of the CDR3: TGTGCCAGCAGCCAGGGGGGAAGGAAGTACCAAGAGACCCAGTACTTC.

The chain links TRBV27 to TRBJ2-2, with no clear D. The CDR3 is 14 amino acids. Germline CDR1 is MNHEY and CDR2 is SMNVEV (reference sequence). Deletions cut 7 bases from V and 6 bases from J, with 15 bases between. CDR3 amino acids: CASKVGLLAGELFF. Here the CDR3 DNA reads TGTGCCAGCAAGGTGGGCTTATTGGCCGGGGAGCTGTTTTTT.

The rearrangement uses TRBV6-5 and TRBJ2-7; TRBD1 aligns across 7 bases. The CDR3 covers 15 residues. With 4 bases clipped from V and 5 bases from J, the junction kept 11 bases outside the gene matches. The V gene's germline CDR1 is MNHEY and CDR2 SVGAGI. The CDR3 DNA is TGTGCCAGCAGTTCCGCGACAGGGCCCACCAACGAGCAGTACTTC. As protein: CASSSATGPTNEQYF.

The CDR3 DNA sequence: TGTGCCACCAGCAGAGATCCGACGGGCCCGTTGCTCCTCCAGTACTTC. It translates to CATSRDPTGPLLLQYF. This chain uses TRBV15 with TRBJ2-5; unclear D gene. Per germline, CDR1 LNHNV and CDR2 YYDKDF (reference sequence). The V gene lost 0 bases and the J gene lost 10 bases, with 21 bases spanning the gap. CDR3 size: 16 residues.

V usage is TRBV6-6 and J usage is TRBJ2-1, with 9 positions matching TRBD2. V was clipped by 7 bases and J by 7 bases; unmatched bases: 11. The CDR3 sequence is 15 residues long. From germline, CDR1 is MNHNY and CDR2 SVGAGI (reference sequence). CDR3 coding DNA: TGTGCCAGCAAACGTGATGGCGGGAGGGCAAATGAGCAGTTCTTC. This sequence encodes CASKRDGGRANEQFF.

This chain connects TRBV27 to TRBJ2-5, with TRBD2 matching 10 bases. The CDR3 sequence is 17 residues long. V shed 7 bases and J 4 bases; nucleotides not matched to a gene: 15. Germline lookup yields CDR1 MNHEY and CDR2 SMNVEV (reference sequence). The CDR3 DNA reads as TGTGCCAGCAAACCTAGCCATTCGAGCGGGAGGGTAGAGACCCAGTACTTC. Translated: CASKPSHSSGRVETQYF.